Sequencing of this T cell receptor beta chain was carried out in a study of cytomegalovirus exposure and HLA in healthy donors. Regarding the study as a whole: DRB1 showed the most TCR associations and HLA-C the fewest in a later analysis, as rates varied by HLA locus.

Comments on this clone: What it binds is not known.

These donors, healthy bone marrow donors, were studied. CDR1 and CDR2 from the germline V gene are SGHVS and FQNEAQ. The CDR3 consists of 13 residues. The V and J ends lost 2 bases and 3 bases, in that order; junction bases with no gene match: 1. Vbeta (60) and Jbeta (13) primers were used in the PCR. This table comes from immunoSEQ multiplex PCR, and its TCRdb copy is limited to in-frame clones, with some not included. The data show around 76,000 clones, 60% to 85% seen once. This clonotype was sampled from a man aged 35 to 55 in good health and CMV-seronegative. The V call is TRBV7-8, the J call TRBJ2-7; TRBD2 aligns across 7 bases. Sequencing was performed on PBMCs. The CDR3 spells CASSLPSGYEQYF. CDR3 bases: TGTGCCAGCAGCTTACCTAGCGGCTACGAGCAGTACTTC.